Each of the 25 T cell receptor beta chains below was sequenced from the same sample in a study of T cells in Graves' hyperthyroidism and ophthalmopathy. Template material for amplifying TCR beta CDR3 regions consisted of RNA transcripts. HTBI primers were the set used in a first-round RT-PCR of the TCR CDR3. TCRdb re-called the multiplex PCR reads with MiXCR, one entry per CDR3 protein. The sample yields some 720,000 distinct CDR3 sequences, about a sixth seen once. What was sequenced was blood. Receptors originate from a man aged 18 to 30 with Graves' hyperthyroidism.

In this sample, this clonotype turned up a few times. V usage is TRBV7-3 and J usage is TRBJ1-1, with D hard to call. This CDR3 is built from 13 residues. Between the trimmed V and J ends, which lost 3 bases and 5 bases, there was a span of 10 bases. Germline V gene sequence: CDR1 SGHTA, CDR2 FQGTGA. The DNA for the CDR3 is TGTGCCAGCAGCTTCTCCCGGGAGACTGAAGCTTTCTTT. Translation gives CASSFSRETEAFF.

This clonotype was counted ten times or more. The chain employs TRBV28 and TRBJ2-7, with D perhaps matching TRBD1 (6 bases). CDR1 is MDHEN and CDR2 is SYDVKM in the germline V gene. Trimming removed 6 bases from V and 5 bases from J, with 20 bases in between. The CDR3 runs 15 residues. CDR3: CASSPFHRVEHEQYF. For the CDR3, the DNA is TGTGCCAGCAGCCCTTTCCACAGGGTCGAGCACGAGCAGTACTTC.

This clonotype was picked up a small number of times. V and J are TRBV7-9 and TRBJ2-1, with 8 bases aligning to TRBD2. This CDR3 comprises 16 residues. Losses at the gene ends were 5 bases for V and 8 bases for J; bases not matched to a gene: 14. Germline-derived CDR1 and CDR2 are SEHNR and FQNEAQ (reference sequence). The chain's CDR3 is CASSPGLAFRVDEQFF. The CDR3 nucleotides are TGTGCCAGCAGCCCCGGACTAGCCTTTAGGGTGGATGAGCAGTTCTTC.

As regards this clonotype: This may stem from a read error, because a much larger clone lies one nucleotide away. The chain uses TRBV27 and TRBJ2-3, with D unresolved. V lost 3 bases, J lost 1 base, and 8 bases lay in between. The CDR3 runs to 14 residues. Germline CDR1 is MNHEY and CDR2 is SMNVEV (reference sequence). The CDR3 DNA reads TGTGCCAGCAGTTTCGGACCGCGCACAGATACGCAGTATTTT. It specifies CASSFGPRTDTQYF.

This clonotype was seen only a few times. The chain has TRBV4-1 and TRBJ1-3; 9 nucleotides align to TRBD1. CDR1 and CDR2 (germline): MGHRA, YSYEKL. Trimming at V came to 2 bases and at J to 0 bases, leaving 17 bases not matched to a gene. This CDR3 has 21 amino acids. CDR3 sequence (DNA): TGCGCCAGCAGCCAAAGGGGTCAAACGGGACAGGGTTTAAGCTCTGGAAACACCATATATTTT. Amino acid sequence: CASSQRGQTGQGLSSGNTIYF.

The chain uses TRBV4-3 and TRBJ1-1; D might be TRBD1 (5 bases). V lost 0 bases and J 4 bases, leaving 18 bases between the germline ends. Germline V CDR1 and CDR2: LGHNA, YSLEER. The CDR3 consists of 17 residues. CDR3 in amino acids: CASSQDVAGYDSTEAFF. Written as DNA, the CDR3 is TGCGCCAGCAGCCAAGATGTAGCAGGGTACGATAGCACTGAAGCTTTCTTT.

This clonotype was counted ten times or more. V and J are TRBV28 and TRBJ2-1; D could derive from TRBD1 or TRBD2 (5 bases each). The CDR3 is 14 residues long. V lost 6 bases and J 6 bases, leaving 15 bases between the germline ends. CDR1 and CDR2 (germline): MDHEN, SYDVKM. CDR3 sequence: CASSSGTPINEQFF. CDR3 DNA sequence: TGTGCCAGCAGCTCCGGGACGCCGATCAATGAGCAGTTCTTC.

V is TRBV7-2 and J is TRBJ2-1; D ambiguous. Germline V gives CDR1 SGHTA, CDR2 FQGNSA. CDR3 size: 11 residues. Trimming pared 7 bases from V and 5 bases from J, leaving 6 bases between. CDR3 region: CASNLNNEQFF. Written as DNA, the CDR3 is TGTGCCAGCAACCTGAACAATGAGCAGTTCTTC.

In this sample, this clonotype turned up a few times. The chain recombines TRBV20-1 with TRBJ2-2; D remains ambiguous. CDR1 and CDR2 from the germline V gene are DFQATT and SNEGSKA (reference sequence). V lost 3 bases and J lost 0, with 8 bases in between. The CDR3 is 14 amino acids. Here the CDR3 reads CSASGQSNTGELFF. The CDR3 DNA reads as TGCAGTGCTAGCGGTCAGTCGAACACCGGGGAGCTGTTTTTT.

This clonotype was seen many times. The chain combines TRBV6-1 with TRBJ2-5; D unclear. Germline CDR1 is MNHNS and CDR2 is SASEGT. V was pared by 10 bases and J by 5 bases, with 20 bases between. There are 14 residues in the CDR3. DNA of the CDR3: TGTGCCACCTCATCGGCCGGGTCGTGGGAGACCCAGTACTTC. This encodes CATSSAGSWETQYF.

This clonotype was seen ten or more times. The CDR3 loop is CASSLEREQPQHF. The CDR3 DNA is TGTGCCAGCAGCTTAGAAAGGGAACAGCCCCAGCATTTT. V usage is TRBV11-1 and J usage is TRBJ1-5, with D unresolved. V lost 1 base, J lost 7 bases, and 8 bases lay in between. The germline CDR1 and CDR2 sequences are SGHAT and FQDESV (reference sequence). CDR3 length equals 13 residues.

The chain carries TRBV4-3 and TRBJ2-1; 9 nucleotides agree with TRBD2. V lost 3 bases, J lost 8 bases, and 5 bases stayed unmatched. The CDR3 extends over 14 amino acids. In germline, CDR1 is LGHNA, CDR2 YSLEER. The CDR3, as DNA: TGCGCCAGCAGCCAGCTTAGCGGGAGACATGAGCAGTTCTTC. It encodes CASSQLSGRHEQFF.

This clonotype was picked up a small number of times. The chain links TRBV20-1 to TRBJ2-3; the match to TRBD2 covers 11 bases. The CDR3 totals 14 residues. The germline CDR1 and CDR2 sequences are DFQATT and SNEGSKA (reference sequence). With 1 base clipped from V and 4 bases from J, the junction kept 1 base outside the gene matches. CDR3 protein: CSARVAGGPDTQYF. As DNA, the CDR3 is TGCAGTGCTAGAGTAGCGGGAGGGCCAGATACGCAGTATTTT.

The sample holds many counts of this clonotype. The chain has TRBV20-1 and TRBJ2-1; 7 bases are shared with TRBD1. Looked up from germline, CDR1 is DFQATT and CDR2 is SNEGSKA (reference sequence). The junction had 7 bases not matched to a gene; V was cut back by 0 bases and J by 5 bases. The CDR3 spans 15 residues. CDR3 coding DNA: TGCAGTGCTAGAGATGGGACAGACTACAACAATGAGCAGTTCTTC. This sequence encodes CSARDGTDYNNEQFF.

The J gene is TRBJ1-5, the V gene TRBV28; D unresolved. The germline V and J ends were trimmed by 3 bases and 1 base, with 13 bases remaining between them. The CDR3 contains 16 residues. The germline V gene has CDR1 MDHEN and CDR2 SYDVKM. The CDR3: CASSFPADPSNQPQHF. The CDR3 bases are TGTGCCAGCAGTTTCCCCGCAGACCCCAGCAATCAGCCCCAGCATTTT.

This clonotype was picked up many times. The rearrangement uses TRBV7-3 and TRBJ1-1; TRBD1 is a possible D gene (6 bases). Trimming cost V 5 bases and J 5 bases, with 12 bases left between them. The CDR3 consists of 13 residues. Per germline, CDR1 SGHTA and CDR2 FQGTGA. The CDR3 sequence: CASSRQEGTEAFF. The CDR3 DNA reads as TGTGCCAGCAGCCGACAGGAGGGAACTGAAGCTTTCTTT.

This clonotype was seen just once. V gene TRBV29-1 combines with J gene TRBJ2-5; 9 bases map to TRBD2. CDR1 SQVTM and CDR2 ANQGSEA come from the germline V gene. The CDR3 spans 16 residues. The trim removed 4 bases at V and 4 bases at J, leaving 13 bases unmatched. CDR3 bases: TGCAGCGTTGGGAGGGTCGGCGGGAGGGCCCGAGAGACCCAGTACTTC. Amino acids: CSVGRVGGRARETQYF.

The V gene is TRBV29-1, the J gene TRBJ1-5, with D possibly being TRBD1 (5 bases). V dropped 4 bases and J dropped 5 bases, with 9 bases sitting between them. The CDR3 spans 12 residues. The germline V gene has CDR1 SQVTM and CDR2 ANQGSEA. CDR3 nucleotides: TGCAGCGTTGGGGGGAGGGATCAGCCCCAGCATTTT. This codes for CSVGGRDQPQHF.

V usage is TRBV5-1 and J usage is TRBJ2-1, with 10 bases that match TRBD2. Looked up from germline, CDR1 is SGHRS and CDR2 is YFSETQ. The length of the CDR3 is 19 residues. V lost 4 bases and J lost 0; bases outside the gene matches: 13. The CDR3 DNA reads TGCGCCAGCAGCCCTCGAGGCAGCGGGAGGGGGAGCTCCTACAATGAGCAGTTCTTC. This codes for CASSPRGSGRGSSYNEQFF.

This clonotype came up many times. This rearrangement joins TRBV2 to TRBJ2-3; D ambiguous. CDR3 length: 13 amino acids. CDR1 SNHLY and CDR2 FYNNEI come from the germline V gene. V was cut by 0 bases and J by 6 bases, with 7 bases left in between. CDR3 in amino acids: CASSEAPGDTQYF. CDR3 in DNA: TGTGCCAGCAGTGAAGCGCCCGGGGATACGCAGTATTTT.

This clonotype showed up just a few times. The germline gene is not matched at one end of the junction; a read error may be the cause. The V and J genes are TRBV30 and TRBJ1-3, with D maybe TRBD1 (6 bases). This CDR3 has 16 amino acids. Germline lookup yields CDR1 GTSNPN and CDR2 SVGIG (reference sequence). The CDR3 nucleotides are TGTGTCTGGAGGGGGGCAGGGCGATCTCTGAGAAACACCATATATTTT. Amino acid sequence: CVWRGAGRSLRNTIYF.

This clonotype was seen repeatedly, ten times or more. V gene TRBV12-3 or TRBV12-4 combines with J gene TRBJ2-7; 9 bases match TRBD2. V lost 6 bases and J lost 3; bases outside the gene matches: 12. There are 16 residues in the CDR3. In DNA form, the CDR3 reads TGTGCCAGCAGCTTCGTTGGGCTAGCGGGGAGCTACGAGCAGTACTTC. Translation: CASSFVGLAGSYEQYF.

The chain recombines TRBV7-2 with TRBJ1-2; TRBD1 agrees at 9 bases. V lost 1 base and J lost 2; bases outside the gene matches: 8. CDR1 SGHTA and CDR2 FQGNSA come from the germline V gene. CDR3 length: 17 residues. The CDR3 is CASSLGRAGQGNYGYTF. The CDR3 nucleotides read TGTGCCAGCAGCTTAGGTAGAGCGGGACAGGGAAACTATGGCTACACCTTC.

This sequence joins TRBV6-1 and TRBJ2-4; TRBD2 aligns across 8 bases. This CDR3 has 15 residues. Trimming removed 5 bases from V and 2 bases from J; junction bases left unmatched: 5. Germline V gene sequence: CDR1 MNHNS, CDR2 SASEGT. The chain's CDR3 is CASSFGGAPKNIQYF. CDR3 coding DNA: TGTGCCAGCAGTTTCGGGGGGGCGCCCAAAAACATTCAGTACTTC.

The CDR3 is CASSFGTFLDEQYF. The CDR3 bases are TGTGCCAGCAGCTTCGGGACCTTCCTGGACGAGCAGTACTTC. The chain links TRBV7-9 to TRBJ2-7, with D possibly called TRBD1 or TRBD2 (5 bases each). The CDR3 length is 14 residues. The V and J ends lost 3 bases and 5 bases respectively, with 14 bases between them. CDR1 is SEHNR and CDR2 is FQNEAQ in the germline V gene (reference sequence).